The entry that follows covers one T cell receptor (beta chain) sequence. Its antigen remains unknown. Libraries of TCR beta came from iRepertoire HTBI primers plus Arm-PCR of CDR3 regions. TCRdb processed the multiplex PCR reads anew with MiXCR; each CDR3 protein has one entry. The sample carries 350,000 to 450,000 distinct CDR3 sequences, around 20% recorded once. This record belongs to a study of regulatory T cells in long-lasting Graves disease. In the study overall: By definition, persistent Graves' disease involved antithyroid drugs for over 5 years alongside positive TSH receptor antibodies. Study-wide results and limits: Peripheral blood alone, not thyroid tissue, underwent study.

Time point denoted: persistent/refractory GD, antithyroid drugs over 5 years with positive TRAb. Researchers made the TCR library from RNA that was extracted from PBMCs. Between the trimmed V and J ends, which lost 3 bases and 4 bases, there was a span of 19 bases. This CDR3 is built from 17 residues. CDR1 and CDR2 from the germline V gene are KGHDR and SFDVKD. This chain connects TRBV24-1 to TRBJ2-3; D call uncertain. This TCR came from a female donor with Graves disease. The source was peripheral blood mononuclear cells (PBMCs), collected when the disease was refractory, from a patient treated with antithyroid drugs. CDR3 sequence (DNA): TGTGCCACCAGTGATGGGAACCGGGCCTCGCACGCAGATACGCAGTATTTT. Translation gives CATSDGNRASHADTQYF.